The present entry profiles one T cell receptor (beta chain) with its context. This clone showed up just a few times. What antigen it recognizes has not been identified. Base qualities are not at hand, and no much larger clone is one base apart. The High Capacity cDNA Reverse Transcription Kit was used to reverse transcribe all of the isolated RNA, meaning that expressed TCRB transcripts were what got sequenced. Deep immunoSEQ sequencing was applied to naive, central memory and regulatory T cell samples, giving an average of about 3.6 million total reads per sample. After sorted cells were lysed in RLT buffer, RNA was extracted with DNase-treated RNeasy Micro or Mini kits, with the choice depending on cell number. Each cell subset was processed on its own to prevent cross-contamination, while patient and healthy donor samples were processed together. Using the immunoSEQ multiplex PCR, TCRB sequences were amplified from cDNA into 87-bp fragments spanning the CDR3 region. Amplicons were sequenced on the Illumina HiSeq platform. As for how the authors treated the data: Synthetic template baselines were used to correct PCR bias computationally, reads within Hamming distance 2 were collapsed together, and singletons that could not be merged were discarded. Reads were aligned against IMGT to assign V, D and J genes, CDR3 length and insertions or deletions at six rearrangement sites. Within each subset, clonotype counts were normalized to the number of sorted cells before true diversity and Gini coefficients were calculated with the tcR R package. The overlap coefficient, calculated on TCRB nucleotide sequences, was used to quantify repertoire sharing. Out-of-frame TCRB sequences from naive cells were analyzed to stand in for the pre-selection repertoire. The immuneACCESS repertoire file appears here via TCRdb, limited to in-frame rearrangements. These files lack a portion of the clones; in checked studies, under half of the deficit traces to unresolved V genes, and the cause of the others is not known. That table supplies the V and J calls and clone size; D and trimming were determined from the DNA. A total of hundreds of thousands of clones appear in this sample, about a sixth of them only once. The ten largest clones capture 0.02% to 0.03% of the sample.

This specimen belongs to a study of beta chain features in type 1 diabetes (dated by TCRdb to the late 2010s). Some background on the complete study: Mean age, gender distribution, total cell number and subset yield did not differ between patients and healthy donors. A total of approximately 110,000,000 sorted cells were examined across all samples, and a strong correlation was observed between cell number per subset and RNA yield. In the study, recently diagnosed type 1 diabetes patients and matched healthy donors were compared on the TCRB repertoires of their sorted circulating CD4+ T cell subsets. Regulatory and stem cell-like memory subsets were obtained from only 8 patients and about 8 healthy donors, while naive and central memory subsets were obtained from all 30 or so donors.

General conclusions and limits of the study: In all four CD4+ subsets, TCRB CDR3 length was moderately but significantly shorter in type 1 diabetes patients. Because cDNA rather than genomic DNA was sequenced, highly expressing activated cells could have been over-represented, although no difference in activation and CD3 levels was found between groups. At VDJ recombination sites, patients with type 1 diabetes made fewer insertions and deleted more nucleotides, a pattern implying thymic rearrangement abnormalities. Shorter templates might be favored by PCR, yet because patient and control samples were amplified and corrected together, any such skew would affect both groups equally. Only small numbers of individuals were included in the HLA sub-analyses, which left unresolved whether HLA type had any influence on TCRB rearrangement. Naive, central memory and regulatory TCRB repertoires appeared to be more similar among patients than among healthy donors.

From cysteine to phenylalanine, the CDR3 is 13 amino acids long. Only the CDR3 DNA is retained, 39 bases long and in frame from the first base. Per the germline V gene, SNHLY is the CDR1 and FYNNEI is the CDR2. Trimming takes 4 bases from V and 1 base from J, and the germline ends sit 7 bases apart. From each donor, a single peripheral blood sample of 90 to 150 mL on average was drawn into heparinised tubes. Naive, central memory, regulatory and stem cell-like memory CD4+ T cells were sorted on a BD FACSAria II using a panel including CD45RO, CCR7, CD25, CD127, CD95 and CD27. All sorted populations exceeded 95% purity. PBMCs were separated immediately by Lymphoprep density gradient centrifugation and were stained directly, without being cultured. Samples were stained and sorted in pairs, with one healthy donor and one patient per experiment, so that batch effects were minimized.

The clonotype originates from a woman aged 18-29 years in good health. The sequenced material came from naive CD4+ T cells from blood. The cell subset or site label on this specimen signifies: true naive CD4+ T cells. The chain links TRBV2 with TRBJ1-1; no D gene can be assigned with confidence. CDR3 region: CASSAQPNTEAFF. The DNA sequence is given as TGTGCCAGCAGTGCGCAGCCGAACACTGAAGCTTTCTTT.